A single sample gave rise to the 3 T cell receptor beta chains below, sequenced in a study of graft-versus-host responses after intestinal transplantation. This table comes from immunoSEQ multiplex PCR, and its TCRdb copy is limited to in-frame clones, with some not included. The sample holds about 8,200 clones; more than 30% are singletons and the top ten take approximately 5.2%. This material consisted of alloreactive CD4+ T cells from a mixed lymphocyte reaction culture, taken before intestinal transplant. As for subset: CFSE-low proliferating T cells sorted from approximately six-day pre-transplant mixed lymphocyte reaction (GvH or HvG direction). Receptors originate from a human patient who received an intestinal transplant.

The chain employs TRBV6-1 and TRBJ2-7; maybe TRBD2 (6 bases). The germline V gene encodes CDR1 MNHNS and CDR2 SASEGT. V lost 11 bases, J lost 0 bases, and 17 bases lay in between. This CDR3 contains 14 residues. As DNA, the CDR3 is TGTGCCGGGTCGAGGGGCGGGGTCTCCTACGAGCAGTACTTC. Translated, it gives CAGSRGGVSYEQYF.

Regarding this clone: Other DNA sequences in the same sample also yield this CDR3. This chain uses TRBV5-1 with TRBJ2-7; TRBD1 is a possible D gene (5 bases). Trimming removed 3 bases at V and 4 bases at J, with 8 bases between. Germline V CDR1 and CDR2: SGHRS, YFSETQ. The CDR3 contains 12 residues. CDR3 protein: CASSSPGYEQYF. The CDR3 DNA reads TGCGCCAGCAGCTCCCCAGGGTACGAGCAGTACTTC.

This chain connects TRBV5-1 to TRBJ2-7, with 9 bases fitting TRBD2. This CDR3 has 15 amino acids. V dropped 0 bases and J dropped 3; count of bases not matched to a gene: 4. Germline V lookup: CDR1 SGHRS, CDR2 YFSETQ. The CDR3 sequence: CASSLVGLASYEQYF. The DNA for the CDR3 is TGCGCCAGCAGCTTGGTCGGACTAGCGAGCTACGAGCAGTACTTC. Drawing the rest from reference TRBV5-1 and TRBJ2-7, the complete variable domain is KAGVTQTPRYLIKTRGQQVTLSCSPISGHRSVSWYQQTPGQGLQFLFEYFSETQRNKGNFPGRFSGRQFSNSRSEMNVSTLELGDSALYLCASSLVGLASYEQYFGPGTRLTVT.